These 14 T cell receptor beta chains came from one sample sequenced in a study of neoadjuvant nivolumab and ipilimumab in lung cancer. Sequenced by immunoSEQ multiplex PCR; TCRdb stores in-frame clones only, minus some. Found here are approximately 710 clones, 89% of them singletons; the top ten hold 2.1%. Sequencing used adjacent normal lung tissue, obtained after neoadjuvant nivolumab, alone or with ipilimumab, at or shortly before surgery. The receptors were sampled from an adult with non-small cell lung cancer.

The gene calls are TRBV30 and TRBJ1-2; 7 bases match TRBD1. Losses at the gene ends were 1 base for V and 8 bases for J; bases not matched to a gene: 10. Germline V gene data show CDR1 as GTSNPN and CDR2 as SVGIG (reference sequence). This CDR3 region has 14 residues. The CDR3 here is CAWSAHTGEGGYTF. The CDR3 nucleotides are TGTGCCTGGAGTGCCCATACAGGGGAAGGAGGCTACACCTTC.

The chain joins TRBV6-1 to TRBJ1-1; a weak D match, TRBD1 (5 bases). The CDR3 is 18 residues long. Germline V gives CDR1 MNHNS, CDR2 SASEGT. The V and J ends lost 3 bases and 4 bases respectively, with 24 bases between them. Here the CDR3 reads CASSDSTRGGPKGTEAFF. As DNA, the CDR3 is TGTGCCAGCAGTGATTCTACCCGGGGGGGACCGAAGGGCACTGAAGCTTTCTTT.

The genes are TRBV30 and TRBJ2-1, with D perhaps matching TRBD2 (6 bases). The CDR3 sequence is 13 residues long. The ends were cut back, 4 bases at V and 9 bases at J, with 16 bases in the middle. CDR1 GTSNPN and CDR2 SVGIG come from the germline V gene (reference sequence). Here the CDR3 reads CAWTGRSQGEQFF. The CDR3, as DNA: TGTGCCTGGACCGGGAGAAGCCAGGGTGAGCAGTTCTTC.

In this sample, this clone turned up a few times. Other nucleotide sequences in the sample specify the same CDR3. The chain recombines TRBV28 with TRBJ1-1; 7 nucleotides agree with TRBD1. This CDR3 contains 14 residues. V lost 5 bases and J lost 1; bases outside the gene matches: 4. Germline loops: CDR1 MDHEN, CDR2 SYDVKM. The CDR3 sequence: CASSPGQPNTEAFF. The CDR3 nucleotides are TGTGCCAGCAGTCCGGGACAGCCGAACACTGAAGCTTTCTTT.

This chain connects TRBV5-1 to TRBJ2-7, with TRBD1 as a possible D gene (6 bases). The V gene's germline CDR1 is SGHRS and CDR2 YFSETQ. This CDR3 spans 13 amino acids. The V and J ends lost 4 bases and 2 bases respectively, with 10 bases between them. The CDR3 region is CASSRDTTYEQYF. The CDR3 nucleotides are TGCGCCAGCAGCCGGGACACCACCTACGAGCAGTACTTC.

This clone has a single count. V is TRBV18 and J is TRBJ2-5; 8 bases align to TRBD2. The V gene end was trimmed by 3 bases and the J gene end by 7 bases; junction bases not matched to a gene: 7. CDR3 size: 14 residues. The germline gives CDR1 KGHSH, CDR2 LQKENI. CDR3 loop: CASSPEAGGSTQYF. CDR3 DNA sequence: TGTGCCAGCTCACCTGAGGCGGGAGGTTCGACCCAGTACTTC.

The genes are TRBV7-2 and TRBJ2-1; 10 nucleotides match TRBD2. The CDR3 has 16 residues. V lost 5 bases, J lost 10 bases, and 14 bases stayed unmatched. The germline CDR1 and CDR2 sequences are SGHTA and FQGNSA. The CDR3: CASSPARGLASTEQFF. CDR3 sequence (DNA): TGTGCCAGCAGCCCGGCGAGGGGACTAGCGTCGACCGAGCAGTTCTTC.

This clone was seen more than once but under ten times. Other DNA sequences in the same sample also yield this CDR3. The chain joins TRBV2 to TRBJ1-1, with unresolved D. This CDR3 comprises 13 residues. Germline loops: CDR1 SNHLY, CDR2 FYNNEI. V lost 1 base to trimming and J lost 1 base, with 4 bases between them. In nucleotides, the CDR3 is TGTGCCAGCAGTGAAGAGGAGAACACTGAAGCTTTCTTT. The encoded protein is CASSEEENTEAFF.

The CDR3 region is CSVGIAGGVDTQYF. In DNA form, the CDR3 reads TGCAGCGTGGGGATAGCGGGAGGTGTGGATACGCAGTATTTT. The chain recombines TRBV29-1 with TRBJ2-3; 10 nucleotides align to TRBD2. Trimming at V came to 6 bases and at J to 6 bases, leaving 9 bases not matched to a gene. Germline V CDR1 and CDR2: SQVTM, ANQGSEA. The CDR3 consists of 14 residues.

The chain combines TRBV29-1 with TRBJ1-1; D gene ambiguous. Germline V gene lookup returns CDR1 SQVTM and CDR2 ANQGSEA. CDR3 length: 13 residues. With 2 bases removed from V and 3 bases from J, the gap between germline ends came to 10 bases. The CDR3 sequence is CSVERQIDTEAFF. The CDR3, as DNA: TGCAGCGTTGAAAGGCAGATAGACACTGAAGCTTTCTTT.

This clone was picked up one time. This rearrangement joins TRBV28 to TRBJ2-7, with D possibly being TRBD1 or TRBD2 (6 bases each). This CDR3 spans 15 amino acids. The germline V gene has CDR1 MDHEN and CDR2 SYDVKM. With 2 bases removed from V and 2 bases from J, the gap between germline ends came to 13 bases. This CDR3 is CASSLTVGGPYEQYF. The CDR3 DNA follows: TGTGCCAGCAGTTTAACGGTCGGGGGCCCCTACGAGCAGTACTTC.

The rearrangement links TRBV19 to TRBJ2-1; D unresolved. Germline lookup yields CDR1 LNHDA and CDR2 SQIVND (reference sequence). Trimming pared 0 bases from V and 0 bases from J, leaving 9 bases between. This CDR3 is built from 16 residues. The chain's CDR3 is CASSIERTPSYNEQFF. CDR3 sequence (DNA): TGTGCCAGTAGTATAGAGAGGACCCCCTCCTACAATGAGCAGTTCTTC.

The chain links TRBV18 to TRBJ2-5; D is possibly TRBD2 (5 bases). V gave up 2 bases and J gave up 5 bases, with 12 bases separating them. CDR3 length: 14 amino acids. Germline assignment: CDR1 KGHSH and CDR2 LQKENI. CDR3 nucleotide sequence: TGTGCCAGCTCACCAGCCGGGAAGATGGAGACCCAGTACTTC. It translates to CASSPAGKMETQYF.

The rearrangement joins TRBV30 to TRBJ2-7, with D unresolved. CDR3 length equals 12 residues. Germline CDR1 GTSNPN, CDR2 SVGIG (reference sequence). V dropped 2 bases and J dropped 3 bases, with 8 bases sitting between them. CDR3 sequence (DNA): TGTGCCTGGAGTTTGGCGGACTACGAGCAGTACTTC. Translated: CAWSLADYEQYF.